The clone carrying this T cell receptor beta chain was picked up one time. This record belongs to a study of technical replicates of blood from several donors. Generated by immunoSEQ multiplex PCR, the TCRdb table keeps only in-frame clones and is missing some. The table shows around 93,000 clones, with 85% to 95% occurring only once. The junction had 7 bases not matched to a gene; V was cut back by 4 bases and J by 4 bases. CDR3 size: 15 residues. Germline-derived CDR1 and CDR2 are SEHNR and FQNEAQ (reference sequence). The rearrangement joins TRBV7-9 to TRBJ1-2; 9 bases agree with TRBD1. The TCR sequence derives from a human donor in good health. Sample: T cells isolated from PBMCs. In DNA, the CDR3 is TGTGCCAGCAGCTCCCCCGGGACAGGGATCTATGGCTACACCTTC. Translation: CASSSPGTGIYGYTF.